Listed below are T cell receptor beta chains from one sample, sequenced in a study of T cell responses to AZD1222 COVID-19 vaccine. Only in-frame clones appear in the TCRdb table, and some are missing; sequencing was by immunoSEQ multiplex PCR. The sample lists 100,000 or so clones, about nine tenths seen once, with around 1.7% in the top ten. Specimen: peripheral blood, collected on day 0 of AZD1222 vaccination. Receptor source: an adult in good health. The conserved cysteine and the conserved F or W are not part of the CDR3 here. Fields, in order: V gene, CDR3 protein.

TRBV27	ASSLDFNEQF
TRBV7-2	ASSLNWDDTDTQY
TRBV7-7	ASSLGGAGNEQF
TRBV6-5	ASSSGNTEAF
TRBV3-1/TRBV3-2	ASSLRTGPNEKLF
TRBV6-5	ASTEGTIYEQY
TRBV6-1	ASSSTQGEQY
TRBV19	ASSRDSANYGYT
TRBV5-4	ASNSKLQGLDGYT
TRBV7-3	ASSTGTYNSPLH
TRBV12-5	ASGLAASEAF
TRBV7-9	ASSPGGGGEKLF
TRBV25-1	ASRPNRGKSTDTQY
TRBV5-1	ASTGLAGGTYNEQF
TRBV28	ASTQINEKLF
TRBV9	ASSVESSGITGELF
TRBV5-6	ASSFWPMNTEAF
TRBV6-4	ASSDPHPGRGLTGNTIY
TRBV27	ASVPSEGDEQF
TRBV11-2	ASSPLASADTQY
TRBV15	ATSRTRDGYSPLH
TRBV2	ASSEKVEGGQPQH
TRBV19	ASSIGRGYEQY
TRBV6-5	ASSLTESNQPQH
TRBV7-3	ASSFLRGGRTEAF
TRBV7-9	ASSPKDRGTDTQY
TRBV9	ASSVFDGELF
TRBV28	ASSLYRDRGYT
TRBV4-1	ASSQDIWQGENSPLH
TRBV7-9	ASSSGRNSYNSPLH
TRBV15	ATSRDFPQGHSPLH
TRBV7-8	ASSLGTTGENSPLH
TRBV27	ASRGQGGVEAF
TRBV20-1	SASATSDHSYEQY
TRBV28	ASSLPHPSFHTIY
TRBV7-2	ASSLMYSGYT